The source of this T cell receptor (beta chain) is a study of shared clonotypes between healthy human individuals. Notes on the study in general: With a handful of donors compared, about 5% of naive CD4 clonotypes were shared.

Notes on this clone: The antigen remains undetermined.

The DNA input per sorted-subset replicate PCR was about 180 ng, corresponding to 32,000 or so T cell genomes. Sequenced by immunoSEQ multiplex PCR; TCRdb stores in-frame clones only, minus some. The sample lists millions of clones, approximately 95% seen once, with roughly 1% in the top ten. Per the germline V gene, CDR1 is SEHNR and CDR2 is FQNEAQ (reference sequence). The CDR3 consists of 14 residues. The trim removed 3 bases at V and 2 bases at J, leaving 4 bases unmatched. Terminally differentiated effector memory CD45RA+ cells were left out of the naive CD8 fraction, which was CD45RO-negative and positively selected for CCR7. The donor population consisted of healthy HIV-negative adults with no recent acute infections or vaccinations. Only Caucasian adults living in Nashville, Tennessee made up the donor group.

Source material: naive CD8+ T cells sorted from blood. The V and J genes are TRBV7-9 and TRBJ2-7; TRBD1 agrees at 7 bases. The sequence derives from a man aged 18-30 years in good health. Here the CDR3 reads CASSFSGTAYEQYF. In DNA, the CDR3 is TGTGCCAGCAGCTTCTCCGGGACAGCCTACGAGCAGTACTTC. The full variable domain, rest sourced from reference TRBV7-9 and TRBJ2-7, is DTGVSQNPRHKITKRGQNVTFRCDPISEHNRLYWYRQTLGQGPEFLTYFQNEAQLEKSRLLSDRFSAERPKGSFSTLEIQRTEQGDSAMYLCASSFSGTAYEQYFGPGTRLTVT.